Following are 9 T cell receptor beta chains from one sample sequenced in a study of blood T cell repertoires in COVID-19. The method was immunoSEQ multiplex PCR; TCRdb's version includes in-frame clones alone and lacks a portion of them. This sample has hundreds of thousands of clones, with 85% found just once. Sequencing was performed on PBMCs or T cells enriched from blood (not recorded which). The receptors derive from a woman in her twenties or thirties who had been exposed to COVID-19.

The DNA for the CDR3 is TGTGCCACCAAAGGGGGTAGCTCCTACAATGAGCAGTTCTTC. This translates into CATKGGSSYNEQFF. This rearrangement joins TRBV24-1 to TRBJ2-1, with D possibly matching TRBD1 (6 bases). The CDR3 consists of 14 residues. Trimming removed 8 bases at V and 0 bases at J, with 10 bases between. Germline V lookup: CDR1 KGHDR, CDR2 SFDVKD.

Only one count was recorded for this clone. The rearrangement joins TRBV7-6 to TRBJ1-5; D not resolved. V gave up 2 bases and J gave up 6 bases, with 14 bases separating them. The CDR3 has 15 amino acids. Germline-derived CDR1 and CDR2 are SGHVS and FNYEAQ. CDR3 sequence: CASSLNQLEGQPQHF. CDR3 nucleotide sequence: TGTGCCAGCAGCTTAAATCAGTTGGAGGGTCAGCCCCAGCATTTT.

The genes are TRBV13 and TRBJ2-1, with TRBD2 matching 7 bases. Germline CDR1 PRHDT, CDR2 FYEKMQ (reference sequence). V lost 4 bases and J lost 3; bases outside the gene matches: 0. The CDR3 is 13 residues long. The CDR3 loop is CASSWGGYNEQFF. The CDR3 DNA is TGTGCCAGCAGCTGGGGGGGCTACAATGAGCAGTTCTTC.

The chain carries TRBV19 and TRBJ2-7; D remains ambiguous. CDR1 LNHDA and CDR2 SQIVND come from the germline V gene (reference sequence). This CDR3 region has 13 residues. V was clipped by 11 bases and J by 2 bases, with 16 bases between them. CDR3 loop: CAREGRRTYEQYF. DNA of the CDR3: TGTGCCCGAGAAGGCAGGCGTACCTACGAGCAGTACTTC.

The chain uses TRBV29-1 and TRBJ2-3, with D unresolved. CDR1 SQVTM and CDR2 ANQGSEA come from the germline V gene. V was pared by 5 bases and J by 3 bases, with 12 bases between. This CDR3 is built from 13 residues. The CDR3 protein is CSVTKVRTDTQYF. In DNA, the CDR3 is TGCAGCGTTACTAAAGTTAGGACAGATACGCAGTATTTT.

The genes are TRBV5-6 and TRBJ1-2, with D perhaps TRBD1 (6 bases). The CDR3 has 12 amino acids. Germline assignment: CDR1 SGHDT and CDR2 YYEEEE. Deletions cut 3 bases from V and 9 bases from J, with 12 bases between. This CDR3 reads CASSWGQLRYTF. The CDR3 DNA is TGTGCCAGCAGCTGGGGGCAGCTTCGCTACACCTTC.

V and J are TRBV2 and TRBJ1-1; the match to TRBD1 covers 8 bases. CDR1 SNHLY and CDR2 FYNNEI come from the germline V gene. This CDR3 has 13 residues. Trimming at V came to 6 bases and at J to 8 bases, leaving 8 bases not matched to a gene. The CDR3 loop reads CASSPTTGGEAFF. CDR3 DNA sequence: TGTGCCAGCAGCCCTACCACAGGGGGGGAAGCTTTCTTT.

J is TRBJ1-1 and V is TRBV2; TRBD1 might be the D (6 bases). Trimming took off 7 bases at V and 7 bases at J, with 16 bases between the two ends. This CDR3 contains 13 residues. CDR1 and CDR2 from the germline V gene are SNHLY and FYNNEI. The CDR3 DNA reads TGTGCCAGCAACTCGGTCAGGGGCTTTGAAGCTTTCTTT. Translation: CASNSVRGFEAFF. The full variable domain, completed using reference TRBV2 and TRBJ1-1, is EPEVTQTPSHQVTQMGQEVILRCVPISNHLYFYWYRQILGQKVEFLVSFYNNEISEKSEIFDDQFSVERPDGSNFTLKIRSTKLEDSAMYFCASNSVRGFEAFFGQGTRLTVV.

This chain uses TRBV9 with TRBJ1-5; no definite D call. CDR1 is SGDLS and CDR2 is YYNGEE in the germline V gene. Trimming took off 3 bases at V and 2 bases at J, with 12 bases between the two ends. This CDR3 contains 15 residues. DNA of the CDR3: TGTGCCAGCAGCGACTCGCCCCTTGGCAATCAGCCCCAGCATTTT. It encodes CASSDSPLGNQPQHF. The full variable domain, in which reference TRBV9 and TRBJ1-5 provide the parts outside the CDR3, is DSGVTQTPKHLITATGQRVTLRCSPRSGDLSVYWYQQSLDQGLQFLIQYYNGEERAKGNILERFSAQQFPDLHSELNLSSLELGDSALYFCASSDSPLGNQPQHFGDGTRLSIL.